This T cell receptor beta chain was observed in a study of shared clonotypes between healthy human individuals. General study findings and limits: Around 5% of naive CD4 clonotypes were common to a handful of donors.

Only CD45RO-negative cells positively selected for CCR7 counted as naive CD8 cells, so terminally differentiated effector memory CD45RA+ cells were excluded. This clone has just one count. What it binds is unknown. In the original processing: Without quality scores, immunoSEQ junctional reads could not be filtered like full-length reads. TCRdb's table, derived via immunoSEQ multiplex PCR, lists solely in-frame clones and lacks some. V, J and clone size derive from that table, while D and trimming were established from the DNA sequence. The sample lists some 2 million clones; roughly 95% were seen once. Material: naive CD8+ T cells sorted from blood. The clonotype was recovered from a man aged 18 to 29 in good health.

The CDR3 protein is CAWKGQGWTEAFF. The CDR3 nucleotides are TGTGCCTGGAAGGGACAGGGCTGGACTGAAGCTTTCTTT. V gene TRBV30 combines with J gene TRBJ1-1; 9 bases line up with TRBD1. The ends lost 4 bases at V and 5 bases at J; junction bases unmatched: 5. The germline V gene encodes CDR1 GTSNPN and CDR2 SVGIG (reference sequence). This CDR3 has 13 amino acids.